Listed here are 30 T cell receptor beta chains from one sample, sequenced in a study of Tregs in tolerant kidney transplant recipients. The nonmyeloablative bone marrow transplants came from related graft donors, with transient mixed chimerism. Method: immunoSEQ multiplex PCR; TCRdb's copy keeps in-frame clones and lacks some. The sample includes approximately 20,000 clones, 81% of them seen just once. The sample here was CD8+ T cells from blood (PBMCs), taken 6 months after the transplant. The receptors shown here come from a human patient who received a combined kidney and bone marrow transplant. Some T cells may be the graft donor's.

The chain recombines TRBV9 with TRBJ1-1; D is unresolved. Trimming took 4 bases from V and 0 from J, leaving 13 bases between them. This CDR3 has 15 residues. Germline CDR1 reads SGDLS; CDR2 reads YYNGEE. The CDR3 DNA is TGTGCCAGCAGCATAGGTTGGAGGTTGAACACTGAAGCTTTCTTT. Encoded protein: CASSIGWRLNTEAFF.

The V call is TRBV25-1, the J call TRBJ2-2, with 7 nucleotides matching TRBD1. The CDR3 has 16 residues. V lost 4 bases and J lost 6; bases outside the gene matches: 11. CDR1 MGHDK and CDR2 SYGVNS come from the germline V gene. The CDR3 loop is CASSGQDRTWSGELFF. The CDR3, as DNA: TGTGCCAGCAGTGGGCAGGACAGGACCTGGTCCGGGGAGCTGTTTTTT.

The chain is built from TRBV9 and TRBJ2-7; 9 bases match TRBD2. This CDR3 is 15 amino acids long. V lost 4 bases, J lost 7 bases, and 12 bases stayed unmatched. Germline V gives CDR1 SGDLS, CDR2 YYNGEE. CDR3 sequence: CASSPFTAGGGEQYF. CDR3 sequence (DNA): TGTGCCAGCAGCCCTTTTACAGCGGGAGGTGGGGAGCAGTACTTC.

The chain uses TRBV11-1 and TRBJ2-2, with D perhaps TRBD1 (5 bases). This CDR3 is built from 15 residues. Germline V lookup: CDR1 SGHAT, CDR2 FQDESV (reference sequence). V was trimmed by 4 bases and J by 4 bases, leaving 13 bases between them. DNA of the CDR3: TGTGCCAGCAGCTGGGGCAGGGTTAGCACCGGGGAGCTGTTTTTT. Amino acids: CASSWGRVSTGELFF.

The chain uses TRBV5-1 and TRBJ2-3, with D possibly matching TRBD2 (6 bases). Germline CDR1 SGHRS, CDR2 YFSETQ. Trimming took 1 base from V and 2 from J, leaving 11 bases between them. The CDR3 loop spans 15 amino acids. The CDR3 nucleotides read TGCGCCAGCAGCTTGCGGGGGACTCTCACAGATACGCAGTATTTT. Translated, it gives CASSLRGTLTDTQYF.

This chain joins TRBV10-3 and TRBJ2-7; perhaps TRBD1 as D (6 bases). The CDR3 extends over 15 amino acids. Deletions cut 6 bases from V and 7 bases from J, with 22 bases between. CDR1 is ENHRY, CDR2 SYGVKD, per germline. CDR3 sequence: CAIRTDRSTPGEQYF. The CDR3 DNA reads TGTGCCATCAGGACCGACAGGTCTACCCCGGGGGAGCAGTACTTC.

The chain combines TRBV7-9 with TRBJ2-7, with D possibly matching TRBD1 (5 bases). CDR3 length equals 15 residues. In germline, CDR1 is SEHNR, CDR2 FQNEAQ (reference sequence). V was pared by 2 bases and J by 2 bases, with 13 bases between. In DNA, the CDR3 is TGTGCCAGCAGCTTACCCGACCCAGGGACCTACGAGCAGTACTTC. It specifies CASSLPDPGTYEQYF. The entire variable domain, with the rest obtained from reference TRBV7-9 and TRBJ2-7, is as follows: DTGVSQNPRHKITKRGQNVTFRCDPISEHNRLYWYRQTLGQGPEFLTYFQNEAQLEKSRLLSDRFSAERPKGSFSTLEIQRTEQGDSAMYLCASSLPDPGTYEQYFGPGTRLTVT.

The chain couples TRBV27 to TRBJ2-1; TRBD1 agrees at 9 bases. Looked up from germline, CDR1 is MNHEY and CDR2 is SMNVEV (reference sequence). The CDR3 has 17 amino acids. The ends lost 5 bases at V and 4 bases at J; junction bases unmatched: 12. The CDR3 sequence is CASSPTGGPLAYNEQFF. In DNA, the CDR3 is TGTGCCAGCAGTCCAACAGGGGGCCCACTTGCTTACAATGAGCAGTTCTTC.

The DNA for the CDR3 is TGTGCCAGCAGCTTAGCAATTGAGGCCGGGGAGCTGTTTTTT. Translating it yields CASSLAIEAGELFF. The chain combines TRBV7-6 with TRBJ2-2; D is ambiguous. V was pared by 0 bases and J by 6 bases, with 8 bases between. The germline CDR1 and CDR2 sequences are SGHVS and FNYEAQ. The CDR3 extends over 14 amino acids.

The rearrangement joins TRBV5-1 to TRBJ1-1; 10 nucleotides align to TRBD1. The CDR3 consists of 16 residues. Trimming at V came to 0 bases and at J to 1 base, leaving 3 bases not matched to a gene. Germline V CDR1 and CDR2: SGHRS, YFSETQ. CDR3 residues: CASSLVWTGGNTEAFF. In nucleotides, the CDR3 is TGCGCCAGCAGCTTGGTCTGGACAGGGGGGAACACTGAAGCTTTCTTT.

This clone was observed a few times. V and J are TRBV6-5 and TRBJ1-1; D perhaps matches TRBD1 (6 bases). The CDR3 is 14 residues long. V lost 8 bases and J 7 bases, leaving 20 bases between the germline ends. CDR1 and CDR2 from the germline V gene are MNHEY and SVGAGI. This CDR3 is CASVPQGYVGEAFF. CDR3 in DNA: TGTGCCAGCGTACCTCAGGGGTATGTTGGTGAAGCTTTCTTT.

V is TRBV28 and J is TRBJ2-7; possibly TRBD1 for D (6 bases). The V end lost 4 bases, the J end lost 1 base, and 17 bases lay between the germline ends. The germline CDR1 and CDR2 sequences are MDHEN and SYDVKM. CDR3 size: 16 residues. The CDR3 DNA is TGTGCCAGCAGTTCGATCAGGGGTACCCCGTCCTACGAGCAGTACTTC. Translation gives CASSSIRGTPSYEQYF.

This clone was counted a few times. The chain couples TRBV5-6 to TRBJ1-2; 7 bases fit TRBD1. The CDR3 sequence is 15 residues long. The ends lost 1 base at V and 4 bases at J; junction bases unmatched: 7. The germline V gene has CDR1 SGHDT and CDR2 YYEEEE. CDR3 sequence: CASSLRGRPSYGYTF. Written as DNA, the CDR3 is TGTGCCAGCAGCTTGAGGGGGCGCCCTTCCTATGGCTACACCTTC. The whole variable domain, filled in from reference TRBV5-6 and TRBJ1-2, reads DAGVTQSPTHLIKTRGQQVTLRCSPKSGHDTVSWYQQALGQGPQFIFQYYEEEERQRGNFPDRFSGHQFPNYSSELNVNALLLGDSALYLCASSLRGRPSYGYTFGSGTRLTVV.

J is TRBJ2-6 and V is TRBV15; tentatively, D is TRBD2 (6 bases). Per germline, CDR1 LNHNV and CDR2 YYDKDF (reference sequence). The CDR3 loop spans 16 amino acids. Trimming took off 5 bases at V and 1 base at J, with 12 bases between the two ends. The CDR3 nucleotides are TGTGCCACCAGCCCTCCAGGGAGGTCTGGGGCCAACGTCCTGACTTTC. Its protein product is CATSPPGRSGANVLTF.

The V gene is TRBV23-1, the J gene TRBJ2-1; 12 nucleotides agree with TRBD2. TRBV23-1 is flagged as an ORF with uncertain function. The length of the CDR3 is 19 residues. The V segment lost 3 bases and the J segment 4 bases; nucleotides outside the gene matches: 13. The CDR3 spells CASSHQGLAGYRGYNEQFF. The CDR3 DNA sequence: TGCGCCAGCAGTCACCAAGGACTAGCGGGGTACAGGGGGTACAATGAGCAGTTCTTC.

V gene TRBV25-1 combines with J gene TRBJ2-5; possibly TRBD1 for D (5 bases). This CDR3 contains 12 residues. Germline V CDR1 and CDR2: MGHDK, SYGVNS. With 11 bases removed from V and 7 bases from J, the gap between germline ends came to 17 bases. CDR3 in amino acids: CAVRVLPGTQYF. CDR3 nucleotide sequence: TGTGCCGTCAGGGTTCTGCCGGGGACCCAGTACTTC.

The chain has TRBV4-3 and TRBJ2-7; D perhaps matches TRBD2 (6 bases). Per germline, CDR1 LGHNA and CDR2 YSLEER. The CDR3 runs to 15 residues. The V end was cut by 0 bases, the J end by 0 bases, with 9 bases between. CDR3 sequence reads: CASSQDRAGSYEQYF. The CDR3 DNA follows: TGCGCCAGCAGCCAAGATCGAGCGGGCTCCTACGAGCAGTACTTC.

This chain uses TRBV6-1 with TRBJ1-6; D possibly corresponds to TRBD1 (6 bases). CDR1 is MNHNS, CDR2 SASEGT, per germline. This CDR3 has 16 amino acids. Trimming removed 0 bases from V and 8 bases from J, with 14 bases in between. DNA for the CDR3: TGTGCCAGCAGTGAAGCCACAGGGATCCTCGATTCACCCCTCCACTTT. This codes for CASSEATGILDSPLHF.

The chain links TRBV28 to TRBJ1-5, with D tentatively TRBD1 (6 bases). This CDR3 comprises 14 residues. Germline V gene sequence: CDR1 MDHEN, CDR2 SYDVKM. V gave up 2 bases and J gave up 9 bases, with 14 bases separating them. CDR3 bases: TGTGCCAGCAGTTTAACGGGGGGCGATTCGCCCCAGCATTTT. It codes for CASSLTGGDSPQHF. The full variable domain, with the rest looked up from reference TRBV28 and TRBJ1-5, is DVKVTQSSRYLVKRTGEKVFLECVQDMDHENMFWYRQDPGLGLRLIYFSYDVKMKEKGDIPEGYSVSREKKERFSLILESASTNQTSMYLCASSLTGGDSPQHFGDGTRLSIL.

The rearrangement links TRBV15 to TRBJ2-3, with D possibly matching TRBD1 (6 bases). CDR1 is LNHNV, CDR2 YYDKDF, per germline (reference sequence). With 5 bases removed from V and 1 base from J, the gap between germline ends came to 10 bases. The CDR3 has 14 residues. CDR3 protein: CATSPRQGTDTQYF. For the CDR3, the DNA is TGTGCCACCAGCCCTAGACAGGGCACAGATACGCAGTATTTT.

This clone was seen only once. The chain recombines TRBV5-6 with TRBJ1-2, with TRBD1 identical over 7 bases. CDR1 is SGHDT, CDR2 YYEEEE, per germline. This CDR3 comprises 13 residues. V shed 4 bases and J 4 bases; nucleotides not matched to a gene: 4. CDR3: CASSQTGSYGYTF. CDR3 DNA sequence: TGTGCCAGCAGCCAGACAGGGTCCTATGGCTACACCTTC.

This clone was detected only a few times. The gene calls are TRBV6-5 and TRBJ1-1, with 7 bases fitting TRBD1. The junction had 5 bases not matched to a gene; V was cut back by 5 bases and J by 8 bases. The V gene's germline CDR1 is MNHEY and CDR2 SVGAGI. The CDR3 totals 12 residues. The DNA for the CDR3 is TGTGCCAGCAGTATCCTGACAGGGGAAGCTTTCTTT. This sequence encodes CASSILTGEAFF.

The chain uses TRBV5-8 and TRBJ2-3; the match to TRBD2 covers 9 bases. Germline V gene lookup returns CDR1 SGHTS and CDR2 YDEGEE. The junction had 9 bases not matched to a gene; V was cut back by 3 bases and J by 4 bases. This CDR3 comprises 16 residues. The CDR3 region has the DNA TGTGCCAGCAGCTCCGGGACTAGCCCCGCGCCAGATACGCAGTATTTT. It translates to CASSSGTSPAPDTQYF.

The chain couples TRBV6-5 to TRBJ2-3; 8 positions agree with TRBD2. CDR1 is MNHEY and CDR2 is SVGAGI in the germline V gene. CDR3 size: 15 residues. After removal of 5 bases from V and 0 bases from J, the junction contained 4 bases not matched to a gene. The CDR3 loop is CASSRLATSTDTQYF. For the CDR3, the DNA is TGTGCCAGCAGTCGACTAGCGACTAGCACAGATACGCAGTATTTT.

The V gene is TRBV30, the J gene TRBJ2-1; 8 nucleotides line up with TRBD1. The CDR3 is 14 residues long. Trimming took 5 bases from V and 8 from J; bases not matched to a gene: 11. Germline lookup yields CDR1 GTSNPN and CDR2 SVGIG (reference sequence). The CDR3 region is CAWAVDRVIDEQFF. DNA of the CDR3: TGTGCCTGGGCAGTGGACAGGGTTATAGATGAGCAGTTCTTC. Combining the CDR3 with reference TRBV30 and TRBJ2-1 gives the whole variable domain SQTIHQWPATLVQPVGSPLSLECTVEGTSNPNLYWYRQAAGRGLQLLFYSVGIGQISSEVPQNLSASRPQDRQFILSSKKLLLSDSGFYLCAWAVDRVIDEQFFGPGTRLTVL.

The J gene is TRBJ1-1, the V gene TRBV28; D is undetermined. The ends were cut back, 4 bases at V and 2 bases at J, with 8 bases in the middle. Germline V gene sequence: CDR1 MDHEN, CDR2 SYDVKM. The CDR3 runs to 13 residues. CDR3 DNA sequence: TGTGCCAGCAGTTGGCAACCCAACACTGAAGCTTTCTTT. It is translated as CASSWQPNTEAFF.

This sequence joins TRBV7-9 and TRBJ2-7, with D tentatively TRBD2 (6 bases). The length of the CDR3 is 18 residues. The germline V gene encodes CDR1 SEHNR and CDR2 FQNEAQ (reference sequence). Trimming left V 2 bases short and J 0 bases short, with 20 bases between. The CDR3: CASSLPPFSGERSYEQYF. CDR3 nucleotides: TGTGCCAGCAGCTTACCGCCTTTTAGCGGTGAACGCTCCTACGAGCAGTACTTC. Using reference TRBV7-9 and TRBJ2-7 for the parts outside the CDR3, the full variable domain is DTGVSQNPRHKITKRGQNVTFRCDPISEHNRLYWYRQTLGQGPEFLTYFQNEAQLEKSRLLSDRFSAERPKGSFSTLEIQRTEQGDSAMYLCASSLPPFSGERSYEQYFGPGTRLTVT.

V usage is TRBV27 and J usage is TRBJ2-2; no reliable D call. Germline CDR1 and CDR2: MNHEY and SMNVEV (reference sequence). The CDR3 loop spans 13 amino acids. The V gene lost 4 bases and the J gene lost 0 bases, with 3 bases spanning the gap. CDR3 sequence: CASSSSNTGELFF. The CDR3 DNA sequence: TGTGCCAGCAGTTCCTCGAACACCGGGGAGCTGTTTTTT.

J is TRBJ1-2 and V is TRBV5-6, with 8 bases that match TRBD1. The CDR3 consists of 16 residues. The V gene's germline CDR1 is SGHDT and CDR2 YYEEEE. The trim removed 5 bases at V and 8 bases at J, leaving 17 bases unmatched. CDR3 sequence (DNA): TGTGCCAGCAGTTTCGCCCACTATACAGGGGGTAGAGGCTACACCTTC. As protein: CASSFAHYTGGRGYTF.

This clone was detected only once. The chain uses TRBV5-1 and TRBJ2-7; TRBD1 is a possible D gene (6 bases). The CDR3 has 14 residues. Germline assignment: CDR1 SGHRS and CDR2 YFSETQ. The ends were cut back, 0 bases at V and 1 base at J, with 8 bases in the middle. This CDR3 reads CASSLVRGSYEQYF. The CDR3 DNA reads as TGCGCCAGCAGCTTGGTCAGGGGTTCCTACGAGCAGTACTTC.